The 28 T cell receptor beta chains below all came from one sample that was sequenced in a study of blood T cells in healthy people across ages. Primers used in a second PCR of about 7 to 11 cycles were a sample-barcoded 5' primer and a J-beta primer mix. TCRdb used MiXCR to reprocess the 5' RACE reads, holding one entry per CDR3 protein. The profile shows 800,000 or so distinct CDR3 sequences, around 62% of them singletons. Input material: blood. Receptor source: a man aged 25-45 years in good health.

The sample holds one count of this clonotype. This chain joins TRBV20-1 and TRBJ1-1, with a tentative D call TRBD1 (5 bases). CDR3 size: 13 residues. Trimming cost V 5 bases and J 3 bases, with 13 bases left between them. The germline V gene has CDR1 DFQATT and CDR2 SNEGSKA (reference sequence). The CDR3 nucleotides are TGCAGTGCTCCAGGGTGGGGGGACACTGAAGCTTTCTTT. It yields the protein CSAPGWGDTEAFF.

Points on this clonotype: A much larger clone lies a single base off, so this may be a read error. The gene calls are TRBV7-2 and TRBJ2-1; TRBD2 aligns across 7 bases. This CDR3 is built from 15 residues. Germline V lookup: CDR1 SGHTA, CDR2 FQGNSA. Here the CDR3 DNA reads TGTGCCCGCAGCTCCTCCGGGACTACCCTACGTGAGCAGTTCTTC. It specifies CARSSSGTTLREQFF.

This clonotype was seen only once. This sequence joins TRBV15 and TRBJ2-1, with a possible D match to TRBD1 (7 bases). Trimming shortened V by 0 bases and J by 8 bases, and 11 bases separated the two germline ends. The length of the CDR3 is 14 residues. Germline V gives CDR1 LNHNV, CDR2 YYDKDF (reference sequence). CDR3 residues: CATSRDRGADEQFF. Here the CDR3 DNA reads TGTGCCACCAGCAGAGACAGGGGGGCCGATGAGCAGTTCTTC.

This clonotype appeared a few times. In DNA, the CDR3 is TGTGCCAGCAGTTACTCGTCCGACAGCCCGAGAGGGAAGCAGTACTTC. Translating it yields CASSYSSDSPRGKQYF. The rearrangement links TRBV6-5 to TRBJ2-4; either TRBD1 or TRBD2 may supply D (5 bases each). V was clipped by 0 bases and J by 13 bases, with 22 bases between them. Germline V gene lookup returns CDR1 MNHEY and CDR2 SVGAGI. CDR3 length equals 16 residues.

This clonotype occurred a few times. The chain is built from TRBV6-2 or TRBV6-3 and TRBJ2-7; D might be TRBD1 or TRBD2, each matching 6 bases. Germline CDR1 reads MNHEY; CDR2 reads SVGEGT. Between the trimmed V and J ends, which lost 6 bases and 2 bases, there was a span of 14 bases. The CDR3 is made up of 14 amino acids. DNA of the CDR3: TGTGCCAGCAGCGACAGGTCGGGGGCCTACGAGCAGTACTTC. Protein: CASSDRSGAYEQYF.

This chain joins TRBV29-1 and TRBJ2-7, with D unresolved. This CDR3 comprises 14 residues. Deletions cut 6 bases from V and 2 bases from J, with 17 bases between. Germline CDR1 is SQVTM and CDR2 is ANQGSEA. CDR3 loop: CSVLGVSSAYEQYF. CDR3 DNA: TGCAGCGTCCTTGGGGTTAGCTCGGCCTACGAGCAGTACTTC.

The chain employs TRBV4-2 and TRBJ2-2, with 10 bases aligning to TRBD2. The CDR3 extends over 19 amino acids. The germline V gene has CDR1 LGHNA and CDR2 YNFKEQ. The V segment lost 4 bases and the J segment 3 bases; nucleotides outside the gene matches: 14. The CDR3 reads CASSRFPPTSGADTGELFF. The CDR3 bases are TGTGCCAGCAGCCGATTCCCCCCCACTAGCGGGGCAGACACCGGGGAGCTGTTTTTT.

The CDR3 region is CASSPLSAGGHYRDEQFF. The CDR3 DNA follows: TGTGCCAGCAGTCCTCTTTCGGCGGGGGGGCATTATCGGGATGAGCAGTTCTTC. The V call is TRBV6-2 or TRBV6-3, the J call TRBJ2-1; 9 bases agree with TRBD2. With V trimmed by 5 bases and J by 8 bases, 19 bases remained unmatched. The CDR3 length is 18 residues. Germline V gives CDR1 MNHEY, CDR2 SVGEGT.

The V call is TRBV4-2, the J call TRBJ2-7; tentative D call: TRBD2 (5 bases). This CDR3 is 15 amino acids long. Trimming pared 4 bases from V and 2 bases from J, leaving 15 bases between. Germline V gives CDR1 LGHNA, CDR2 YNFKEQ. CDR3 sequence reads: CASSRDFSGTYEQYF. CDR3 in DNA: TGTGCCAGCAGCCGGGATTTCAGCGGCACCTACGAGCAGTACTTC.

The rearrangement links TRBV29-1 to TRBJ2-3; 7 nucleotides match TRBD2. V lost 6 bases and J lost 7; bases outside the gene matches: 13. The V gene's germline CDR1 is SQVTM and CDR2 ANQGSEA. There are 14 residues in the CDR3. The CDR3 sequence: CSVRVSSGAYTQYF. For the CDR3, the DNA is TGCAGCGTCCGCGTGTCTAGCGGAGCATATACGCAGTATTTT.

This clonotype was recorded at least ten times. The chain recombines TRBV6-6 with TRBJ2-7, with D possibly called TRBD1 or TRBD2 (5 bases each). From germline, CDR1 is MNHNY and CDR2 SVGAGI (reference sequence). V lost 7 bases, J lost 2 bases, and 24 bases lay in between. The CDR3 loop spans 17 amino acids. CDR3 bases: TGTGCCAGCAAACTCGAAGGGATTGGGACGGGGACCTACGAGCAGTACTTC. This sequence encodes CASKLEGIGTGTYEQYF.

The chain combines TRBV3-1 with TRBJ1-1; no firm D call. The CDR3 is made up of 13 amino acids. In germline, CDR1 is LGHDT, CDR2 YNNKEL (reference sequence). The V and J ends lost 0 bases and 4 bases respectively, with 6 bases between them. The CDR3 nucleotides read TGTGCCAGCAGCCAAGATCCTAGCACTGAAGCTTTCTTT. This gives the protein CASSQDPSTEAFF.

The V call is TRBV3-1, the J call TRBJ2-1; 8 positions agree with TRBD1. In germline, CDR1 is LGHDT, CDR2 YNNKEL (reference sequence). The length of the CDR3 is 13 residues. The V and J ends lost 3 bases and 7 bases, in that order; junction bases with no gene match: 2. The CDR3 DNA follows: TGTGCCAGCAGCCAGGGGACAGGAAATGAGCAGTTCTTC. Translating it yields CASSQGTGNEQFF.

The V gene is TRBV25-1, the J gene TRBJ2-5; 12 bases are a match to TRBD2. There are 17 residues in the CDR3. The V segment lost 2 bases and the J segment 5 bases; nucleotides outside the gene matches: 9. The V gene's germline CDR1 is MGHDK and CDR2 SYGVNS. DNA for the CDR3: TGTGCCAGCAGTGAAGCCGCGACTAGCGGGGGTTTGGAGACCCAGTACTTC. It codes for CASSEAATSGGLETQYF. The entire variable domain, with the rest obtained from reference TRBV25-1 and TRBJ2-5, is as follows: EADIYQTPRYLVIGTGKKITLECSQTMGHDKMYWYQQDPGMELHLIHYSYGVNSTEKGDLSSESTVSRIRTEHFPLTLESARPSHTSQYLCASSEAATSGGLETQYFGPGTRLLVL.

The chain recombines TRBV7-2 with TRBJ1-5; a weak D match, TRBD1 (5 bases). The V and J ends lost 5 bases and 6 bases respectively, with 11 bases between them. This CDR3 has 13 residues. Per germline, CDR1 SGHTA and CDR2 FQGNSA. CDR3 region: CASSPDGGQPQHF. DNA of the CDR3: TGTGCCAGCAGCCCCGACGGGGGTCAGCCCCAGCATTTT.

This clonotype was seen a few times. The rearrangement joins TRBV20-1 to TRBJ2-7, with TRBD1 identical over 7 bases. Germline-derived CDR1 and CDR2 are DFQATT and SNEGSKA (reference sequence). The CDR3 loop spans 16 amino acids. V was clipped by 5 bases and J by 5 bases; unmatched bases: 18. This chain's CDR3 is CSALQHFSGTENEQYF. The CDR3 DNA reads as TGCAGTGCTCTACAACACTTTTCCGGGACAGAAAACGAGCAGTACTTC.

This clonotype was seen a few times. The chain uses TRBV9 and TRBJ2-1; D is perhaps TRBD2 (5 bases). Deletions cut 0 bases from V and 8 bases from J, with 6 bases between. CDR1 and CDR2 (germline): SGDLS, YYNGEE. The CDR3 covers 12 residues. As DNA, the CDR3 is TGTGCCAGCAGCGTAGCTAGCCATGAGCAGTTCTTC. It yields the protein CASSVASHEQFF.

The chain joins TRBV6-2 or TRBV6-3 to TRBJ2-7; a weak D match, TRBD2 (6 bases). The germline gives CDR1 MNHEY, CDR2 SVGEGT. The V and J ends lost 0 bases and 3 bases respectively, with 15 bases between them. The CDR3 has 16 residues. The DNA for the CDR3 is TGTGCCAGCAGTTACTCCCACCCGGGACTCCTCTACGAGCAGTACTTC. Amino acids: CASSYSHPGLLYEQYF.

This clonotype was seen just once. The CDR3 reads CASSLARGANYEQYF. The DNA of the CDR3 is TGTGCCAGCAGCTTAGCCCGGGGGGCTAACTACGAGCAGTACTTC. The chain carries TRBV7-9 and TRBJ2-7; a possible D gene is TRBD2 (7 bases). The CDR3 is 15 amino acids. In germline, CDR1 is SEHNR, CDR2 FQNEAQ (reference sequence). The V end was cut by 0 bases, the J end by 3 bases, with 12 bases between.

The V and J genes are TRBV7-2 and TRBJ2-1, with 9 bases identical to TRBD2. With V trimmed by 5 bases and J by 6 bases, 8 bases remained unmatched. Germline V CDR1 and CDR2: SGHTA, FQGNSA. This CDR3 has 15 residues. The CDR3 nucleotides read TGTGCCAGCAGCCGGGCTAGCGGGGATGGCAATGAGCAGTTCTTC. Protein sequence: CASSRASGDGNEQFF.

This clonotype occurred a few times. The V gene is TRBV20-1, the J gene TRBJ2-5; D perhaps matches TRBD1 (6 bases). This CDR3 spans 16 amino acids. The V gene's germline CDR1 is DFQATT and CDR2 SNEGSKA (reference sequence). V lost 4 bases and J lost 1, with 19 bases in between. The DNA for the CDR3 is TGCAGTGCTACCCGTCACCGAGACAGGAGCCAAGAGACCCAGTACTTC. Encoded protein: CSATRHRDRSQETQYF.

A remark on this clonotype: The germline gene is not matched at one end of the junction; a read error may be the cause. The chain combines TRBV12-3 or TRBV12-4 with TRBJ2-1; D could derive from TRBD1 or TRBD2 (5 bases each). The CDR3 is 13 residues long. The CDR3: CASSPGTYDEQFF. CDR3 coding DNA: TGTGCCAGCAGTCCGGGGACCTACGATGAGCAGTTCTTC.

The chain is built from TRBV7-3 and TRBJ2-5, with D unresolved. The DNA end lines up better with TRBJ2-1; the J call may be wrong. Germline CDR1 SGHTA, CDR2 FQGTGA. CDR3 length equals 13 residues. CDR3 coding DNA: TGTGCCAGCAGCTTAAGCCTCCAAGAGACCCAGTTCTTC. Amino acids: CASSLSLQETQFF.

The rearrangement uses TRBV9 and TRBJ2-4; 8 nucleotides align to TRBD1. The J call is doubtful: the DNA matches TRBJ2-7 better. Germline V gene lookup returns CDR1 SGDLS and CDR2 YYNGEE. CDR3 length: 14 amino acids. CDR3 DNA sequence: TGTGCCAGCAGCGGACCGGACAGGGCCGGCGAGCAGTACTTC. This sequence encodes CASSGPDRAGEQYF.

The chain has TRBV11-2 and TRBJ2-7, with 8 positions matching TRBD1. This CDR3 region has 14 residues. CDR1 SGHAT and CDR2 FQNNGV come from the germline V gene. After removal of 6 bases from V and 11 bases from J, the junction contained 15 bases not matched to a gene. CDR3 bases: TGTGCCAGCAGTTCTGCCCCTTCAGGGGACAGGAAGTACTTC. The encoded protein is CASSSAPSGDRKYF.

The chain uses TRBV4-1 and TRBJ2-1, with a possible D match to TRBD1 (6 bases). The germline V gene has CDR1 MGHRA and CDR2 YSYEKL. V was trimmed by 3 bases and J by 10 bases, leaving 19 bases between them. The CDR3 has 15 residues. This CDR3 reads CASSQAPWDTHEQFF. The CDR3 nucleotides read TGCGCCAGCAGCCAGGCCCCCTGGGACACCCACGAGCAGTTCTTC.

This clonotype was observed once. The V gene is TRBV7-9, the J gene TRBJ2-7; possibly TRBD2 for D (6 bases). V lost 4 bases and J lost 0, with 19 bases in between. This CDR3 region has 17 residues. Germline V gene sequence: CDR1 SEHNR, CDR2 FQNEAQ (reference sequence). CDR3 in amino acids: CASSSPPGRGTSYEQYF. CDR3 bases: TGTGCCAGCAGCTCCCCCCCAGGGCGGGGTACCTCCTACGAGCAGTACTTC.

This rearrangement joins TRBV9 to TRBJ2-1; TRBD2 is a possible D gene (7 bases). There are 16 residues in the CDR3. CDR1 is SGDLS, CDR2 YYNGEE, per germline. Trimming took off 4 bases at V and 4 bases at J, with 18 bases between the two ends. The CDR3 spells CASSSSGGGGYNEQFF. The CDR3 nucleotides are TGTGCCAGCAGCTCGTCGGGGGGCGGGGGATACAATGAGCAGTTCTTC.